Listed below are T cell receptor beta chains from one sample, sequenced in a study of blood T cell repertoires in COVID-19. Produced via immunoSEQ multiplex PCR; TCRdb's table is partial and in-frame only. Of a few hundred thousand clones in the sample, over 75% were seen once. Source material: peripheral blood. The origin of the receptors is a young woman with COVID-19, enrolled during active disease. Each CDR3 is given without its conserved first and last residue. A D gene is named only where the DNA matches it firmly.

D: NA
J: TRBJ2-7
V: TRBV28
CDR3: ASSVDRTYEQY

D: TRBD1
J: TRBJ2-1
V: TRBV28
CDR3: ASLGQSYNEQF

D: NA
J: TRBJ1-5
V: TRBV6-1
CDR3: ASSEYRSRTHQPQH

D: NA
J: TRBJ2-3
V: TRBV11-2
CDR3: ASSLDRGAQY

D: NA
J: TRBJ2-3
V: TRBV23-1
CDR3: ASSQSRNTQY

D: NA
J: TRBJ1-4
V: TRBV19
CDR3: ASSIGAGPREKLF

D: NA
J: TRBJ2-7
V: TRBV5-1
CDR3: ASSTSQGGEQY

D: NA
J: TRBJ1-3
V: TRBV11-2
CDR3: ASRPDSPSGNTIY

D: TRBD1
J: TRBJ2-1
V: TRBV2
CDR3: ASSGWTGSEQF

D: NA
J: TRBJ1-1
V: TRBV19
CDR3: ASSLLGAYTEAF

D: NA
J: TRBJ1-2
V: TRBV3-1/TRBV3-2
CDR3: ASSQSGQGGYT

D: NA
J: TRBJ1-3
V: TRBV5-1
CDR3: ASSFVRVRYTIY

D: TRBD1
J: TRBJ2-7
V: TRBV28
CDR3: ASRTGTGAYEQY

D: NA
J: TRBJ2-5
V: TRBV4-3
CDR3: ASSHLPGGQETQY

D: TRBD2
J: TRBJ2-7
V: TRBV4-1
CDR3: ASSQTAGVSYEQY

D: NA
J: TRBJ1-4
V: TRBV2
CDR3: ASSEGGRGGEKLF

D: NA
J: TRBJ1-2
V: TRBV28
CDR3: ASSGGDYGYT

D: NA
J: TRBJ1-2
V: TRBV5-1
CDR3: ASSLPQGSEDGYT

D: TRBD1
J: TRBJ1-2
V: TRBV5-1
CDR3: ASSVPTGPARASYGYT

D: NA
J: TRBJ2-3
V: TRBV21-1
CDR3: ASSKLSGLAGVFMTTDTQY

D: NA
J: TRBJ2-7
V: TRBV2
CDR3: ASSATSAYEQY

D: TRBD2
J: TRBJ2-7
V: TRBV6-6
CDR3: ASSLPGTSTNEQY

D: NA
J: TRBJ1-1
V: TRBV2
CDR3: ASSEWGEYTEAF

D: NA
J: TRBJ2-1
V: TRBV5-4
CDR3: ASSPSHLPYNEQF

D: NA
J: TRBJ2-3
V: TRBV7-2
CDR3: ASSFSLAQDTQY

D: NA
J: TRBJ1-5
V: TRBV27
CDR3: ASRSGGGNQPQH

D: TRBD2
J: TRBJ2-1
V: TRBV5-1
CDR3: ASSGTSLSGNEQF

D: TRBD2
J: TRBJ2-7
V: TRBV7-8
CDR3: ASSTGTSSYEQY

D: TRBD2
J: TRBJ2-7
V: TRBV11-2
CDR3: ASSFPGREKY

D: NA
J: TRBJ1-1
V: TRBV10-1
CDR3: ASSWAKGERTEAF

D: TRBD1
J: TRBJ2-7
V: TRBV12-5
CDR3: ASGNRDSIYEQY

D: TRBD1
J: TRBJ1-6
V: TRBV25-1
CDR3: ASCFGTGRSPLH

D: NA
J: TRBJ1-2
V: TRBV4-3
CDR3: ASSQVGGQIEGGYT

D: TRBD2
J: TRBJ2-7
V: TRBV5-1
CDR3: ASSLGSSSSGSRHEQY

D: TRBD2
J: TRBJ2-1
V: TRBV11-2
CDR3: ASSLDLWEGYNEQF